The next 27 T cell receptor beta chains were all read from a single sample in a study of blood T cell repertoires in COVID-19. This table comes from immunoSEQ multiplex PCR, and its TCRdb copy is limited to in-frame clones, with some not included. Counted here are 250,000 or so clones, around 90% occurring once; the ten biggest clones make up 11%. The sequencing sample was made of PBMCs or T cells enriched from blood (not recorded which). The receptors originated from a man aged 25 to 40 who had recovered from COVID-19.

CDR3: CATSSVGTGSNEQFF. CDR3 nucleotides: TGTGCCACCAGCTCGGTTGGGACTGGATCGAATGAGCAGTTCTTC. This chain uses TRBV27 with TRBJ2-1; a possible D gene is TRBD2 (6 bases). The V gene lost 10 bases and the J gene lost 7 bases, with 23 bases spanning the gap. The CDR3 is 15 residues long. The V gene's germline CDR1 is MNHEY and CDR2 SMNVEV (reference sequence).

As DNA, the CDR3 is TGTGCCATCAGTGTGGGGGGGGTCCTCCTCGAGCAGTACTTC. Encoded protein: CAISVGGVLLEQYF. This sequence joins TRBV10-3 and TRBJ2-7; 7 bases match TRBD2. CDR1 ENHRY and CDR2 SYGVKD come from the germline V gene. This CDR3 has 14 amino acids. V trimming: 4 bases; J trimming: 6 bases; junction bases outside the gene matches: 9.

The rearrangement joins TRBV7-9 to TRBJ2-1, with TRBD2 identical over 12 bases. CDR1 and CDR2 (germline): SEHNR, FQNEAQ (reference sequence). With 3 bases clipped from V and 5 bases from J, the junction kept 11 bases outside the gene matches. The CDR3 consists of 18 residues. The chain's CDR3 is CASSLGRGTSGPDNEQFF. As DNA, the CDR3 is TGTGCCAGCAGCTTGGGGAGGGGGACTAGCGGGCCTGACAATGAGCAGTTCTTC.

The V and J genes are TRBV2 and TRBJ2-5; no clear D gene. The CDR3 contains 14 residues. The germline V gene has CDR1 SNHLY and CDR2 FYNNEI. The V end lost 3 bases, the J end lost 3 bases, and 11 bases lay between the germline ends. CDR3 in amino acids: CASSEDLRKETQYF. The CDR3 nucleotides are TGTGCCAGCAGTGAGGATCTGCGGAAAGAGACCCAGTACTTC.

For the CDR3, the DNA is TGTGCCAGCACTTCAGGGCGTCGAAACATTCAGTACTTC. Encoded protein: CASTSGRRNIQYF. V and J are TRBV12-3 or TRBV12-4 and TRBJ2-4; D may be TRBD1 (5 bases). The CDR3 sequence is 13 residues long. Trimming left V 7 bases short and J 6 bases short, with 13 bases between.

The gene calls are TRBV19 and TRBJ2-4; weak D call: TRBD1 (5 bases). Germline loops: CDR1 LNHDA, CDR2 SQIVND (reference sequence). The length of the CDR3 is 16 residues. The V end was cut by 3 bases, the J end by 0 bases, with 12 bases between. Here the CDR3 reads CASSIRAALAKNIQYF. Written as DNA, the CDR3 is TGTGCCAGTAGTATCAGGGCAGCTCTAGCCAAAAACATTCAGTACTTC. Based on the CDR3 plus reference TRBV19 and TRBJ2-4, the full variable domain is DGGITQSPKYLFRKEGQNVTLSCEQNLNHDAMYWYRQDPGQGLRLIYYSQIVNDFQKGDIAEGYSVSREKKESFPLTVTSAQKNPTAFYLCASSIRAALAKNIQYFGAGTRLSVL.

V and J are TRBV7-9 and TRBJ1-3; possibly TRBD1 for D (6 bases). The germline V and J ends were trimmed by 5 bases and 1 base, with 18 bases remaining between them. Germline CDR1 reads SEHNR; CDR2 reads FQNEAQ (reference sequence). CDR3 length equals 17 residues. The CDR3 region has the DNA TGTGCCAGCAGCCGATTACGCAGGGGTGATTCTGGAAACACCATATATTTT. It encodes CASSRLRRGDSGNTIYF.

The chain employs TRBV13 and TRBJ1-2; the D is unclear. This CDR3 comprises 14 residues. CDR1 is PRHDT and CDR2 is FYEKMQ in the germline V gene (reference sequence). The V end was cut by 0 bases, the J end by 5 bases, with 10 bases between. In nucleotides, the CDR3 is TGTGCCAGCAGCTTAGGGACTCTTACGTATGGCTACACCTTC. Translation: CASSLGTLTYGYTF. Variable domain in full (rest from reference TRBV13 and TRBJ1-2): AAGVIQSPRHLIKEKRETATLKCYPIPRHDTVYWYQQGPGQDPQFLISFYEKMQSDKGSIPDRFSAQQFSDYHSELNMSSLELGDSALYFCASSLGTLTYGYTFGSGTRLTVV.

This rearrangement joins TRBV7-2 to TRBJ2-5; D unresolved. Germline V gene sequence: CDR1 SGHTA, CDR2 FQGNSA. The germline V and J ends were trimmed by 6 bases and 5 bases, with 13 bases remaining between them. This CDR3 has 13 amino acids. The chain's CDR3 is CASRPRVLETQYF. CDR3 coding DNA: TGTGCCAGCAGACCACGGGTCCTGGAGACCCAGTACTTC.

The CDR3 sequence is CASSLIGGLGNEQFF. DNA for the CDR3: TGTGCCAGCAGCTTAATCGGAGGGCTAGGGAATGAGCAGTTCTTC. The gene calls are TRBV7-9 and TRBJ2-1, with D possibly being TRBD2 (6 bases). Between the trimmed V and J ends, which lost 2 bases and 7 bases, there was a span of 15 bases. There are 15 residues in the CDR3. Germline V gene sequence: CDR1 SEHNR, CDR2 FQNEAQ (reference sequence).

The rearrangement uses TRBV18 and TRBJ2-5; TRBD1 matches 10 bases. CDR1 and CDR2 (germline): KGHSH, LQKENI. The CDR3 has 15 amino acids. J was trimmed by 4 bases and V by 0 bases; bases with no gene match: 2. This chain's CDR3 is CASSPPGDRGETQYF. CDR3 sequence (DNA): TGTGCCAGCTCACCACCGGGGGACAGGGGAGAGACCCAGTACTTC.

The chain joins TRBV30 to TRBJ2-1, with D maybe TRBD2 (5 bases). The CDR3 totals 15 residues. Trimming removed 5 bases from V and 4 bases from J, with 18 bases in between. Germline-derived CDR1 and CDR2 are GTSNPN and SVGIG (reference sequence). CDR3 sequence: CAWGMKRLSYNEQFF. The CDR3 nucleotides are TGTGCCTGGGGTATGAAGCGGCTCAGTTACAATGAGCAGTTCTTC.

DNA for the CDR3: TGTGCCAGCAGTTCCGGATTGCCGGAGTTCGAGCAGTACTTC. This encodes CASSSGLPEFEQYF. The chain joins TRBV28 to TRBJ2-7; D is uncertain. Germline CDR1 reads MDHEN; CDR2 reads SYDVKM. The ends were cut back, 4 bases at V and 6 bases at J, with 16 bases in the middle. The CDR3 covers 14 residues.

V is TRBV7-2 and J is TRBJ2-4; D gene ambiguous. The CDR3 contains 11 residues. Trimming pared 2 bases from V and 6 bases from J, leaving 2 bases between. Per germline, CDR1 SGHTA and CDR2 FQGNSA. The CDR3 region is CASSLRNIQYF. In nucleotides, the CDR3 is TGTGCCAGCAGCTTACGAAACATTCAGTACTTC.

The chain carries TRBV11-2 and TRBJ2-2; 12 bases map to TRBD1. The germline V gene encodes CDR1 SGHAT and CDR2 FQNNGV. J was trimmed by 2 bases and V by 6 bases; bases with no gene match: 13. CDR3 length equals 19 residues. The CDR3 is CASSKNTWGTGGNTGELFF. The CDR3 DNA reads as TGTGCCAGCAGTAAGAACACGTGGGGGACAGGGGGCAACACCGGGGAGCTGTTTTTT.

This clone was picked up a small number of times. The chain carries TRBV18 and TRBJ2-7; D remains ambiguous. The V end lost 5 bases, the J end lost 4 bases, and 6 bases lay between the germline ends. Germline CDR1 and CDR2: KGHSH and LQKENI. The CDR3 extends over 11 amino acids. CDR3 amino acids: CASSRDYEQYF. The CDR3 DNA reads as TGTGCCAGCTCAAGAGATTACGAGCAGTACTTC. The full variable domain, in which reference TRBV18 and TRBJ2-7 provide the parts outside the CDR3, is NAGVMQNPRHLVRRRGQEARLRCSPMKGHSHVYWYRQLPEEGLKFMVYLQKENIIDESGMPKERFSAEFPKEGPSILRIQQVVRGDSAAYFCASSRDYEQYFGPGTRLTVT.

This chain uses TRBV28 with TRBJ1-3; 9 nucleotides line up with TRBD1. The CDR3 loop spans 17 amino acids. V gave up 5 bases and J gave up 3 bases; unmatched junction bases: 11. CDR1 MDHEN and CDR2 SYDVKM come from the germline V gene. The CDR3 region has the DNA TGTGCCAGCAGTCCCCTCGGGACAGGGAAGGGTGGAAACACCATATATTTT. This gives the protein CASSPLGTGKGGNTIYF.

The chain employs TRBV7-8 and TRBJ1-6, with D unresolved. The CDR3 contains 15 residues. V lost 4 bases to trimming and J lost 3 bases, with 10 bases between them. Per the germline V gene, CDR1 is SGHVS and CDR2 is FQNEAQ. CDR3 loop: CASSSRVNYNSPLHF. The CDR3 DNA reads as TGTGCCAGCAGCTCGCGAGTGAACTATAATTCACCCCTCCACTTT.

V gene TRBV19 combines with J gene TRBJ2-6; tentative D call: TRBD2 (6 bases). This CDR3 spans 16 amino acids. Germline-derived CDR1 and CDR2 are LNHDA and SQIVND (reference sequence). V was pared by 1 base and J by 2 bases, with 9 bases between. The CDR3 here is CASSIAPSAGANVLTF. In nucleotides, the CDR3 is TGTGCCAGTAGTATAGCTCCTAGCGCTGGGGCCAACGTCCTGACTTTC. Using reference TRBV19 and TRBJ2-6 for the parts outside the CDR3, the full variable domain is DGGITQSPKYLFRKEGQNVTLSCEQNLNHDAMYWYRQDPGQGLRLIYYSQIVNDFQKGDIAEGYSVSREKKESFPLTVTSAQKNPTAFYLCASSIAPSAGANVLTFGAGSRLTVL.

This clone was found once. The chain links TRBV10-2 to TRBJ1-1; 7 bases align to TRBD1. CDR1 is WSHSY and CDR2 is SAAADI in the germline V gene. V was pared by 2 bases and J by 1 base, with 4 bases of the junction left unmatched. The CDR3 consists of 15 residues. CDR3 protein: CASSENAGGNTEAFF. CDR3 DNA: TGCGCCAGCAGTGAGAACGCAGGGGGGAACACTGAAGCTTTCTTT.

The chain combines TRBV6-5 with TRBJ1-3, with 8 bases matching TRBD1. The J segment lost 8 bases and the V segment lost 0 bases, leaving 6 bases of the junction unmatched. The germline V gene has CDR1 MNHEY and CDR2 SVGAGI. This CDR3 is 15 amino acids long. CDR3 sequence reads: CASSYSLNRGYTIYF. DNA of the CDR3: TGTGCCAGCAGTTACTCCCTGAACAGGGGGTACACCATATATTTT.

The chain has TRBV6-4 and TRBJ2-3; 9 positions match TRBD2. V gave up 4 bases and J gave up 3 bases; unmatched junction bases: 2. In germline, CDR1 is MRHNA, CDR2 SNTAGT. This CDR3 region has 14 residues. Here the CDR3 DNA reads TGTGCCAGCAGTGGCGGGGGGGCAACAGATACGCAGTATTTT. The encoded protein is CASSGGGATDTQYF.

This clone was detected only once. The V call is TRBV3-1 (or the pseudogene TRBV3-2), the J call TRBJ2-5; TRBD1 aligns across 9 bases. The CDR3 has 17 amino acids. Germline CDR1 LGHDT, CDR2 YNNKEL (reference sequence). V was pared by 3 bases and J by 6 bases, with 14 bases of the junction left unmatched. This CDR3 is CASSQDLGDRVTKTQYF. The CDR3 coding sequence is TGTGCCAGCAGCCAGGACCTGGGGGACAGGGTTACAAAGACCCAGTACTTC.

The chain joins TRBV24-1 to TRBJ2-2; TRBD2 matches 9 bases. With 9 bases clipped from V and 5 bases from J, the junction kept 3 bases outside the gene matches. Germline loops: CDR1 KGHDR, CDR2 SFDVKD. This CDR3 comprises 13 residues. The CDR3 sequence: CATGTSLTGELFF. In DNA, the CDR3 is TGTGCCACCGGGACTAGCTTGACCGGGGAGCTGTTTTTT.

The gene calls are TRBV6-5 and TRBJ1-2; 8 nucleotides agree with TRBD1. The CDR3 runs to 14 residues. V shed 11 bases, J shed 3 bases, and the junction held 11 bases outside the gene matches. CDR1 and CDR2 from the germline V gene are MNHEY and SVGAGI. The chain's CDR3 is CALRAGGSDYGYTF. The CDR3 DNA reads TGTGCCCTTCGAGCAGGGGGCAGTGACTATGGCTACACCTTC.

This clone has only a few counts. The chain couples TRBV10-2 to TRBJ1-1, with D unclear. Trimming left V 7 bases short and J 3 bases short, with 9 bases between. Germline assignment: CDR1 WSHSY and CDR2 SAAADI. This CDR3 comprises 12 residues. The CDR3 reads CASTGPHTEAFF. The CDR3 DNA is TGCGCCAGCACCGGTCCCCACACTGAAGCTTTCTTT.

The chain links TRBV21-1 to TRBJ2-2; the DNA was not compared with TRBD2, the D call given in the table. TRBV21-1 is shown as a pseudogene. The CDR3 consists of 12 residues. CDR3 sequence reads: CASSSRLRELFF. DNA for the CDR3: TGTGCCAGCAGCAGCCGACTCCGGGAGCTGTTTTTT.